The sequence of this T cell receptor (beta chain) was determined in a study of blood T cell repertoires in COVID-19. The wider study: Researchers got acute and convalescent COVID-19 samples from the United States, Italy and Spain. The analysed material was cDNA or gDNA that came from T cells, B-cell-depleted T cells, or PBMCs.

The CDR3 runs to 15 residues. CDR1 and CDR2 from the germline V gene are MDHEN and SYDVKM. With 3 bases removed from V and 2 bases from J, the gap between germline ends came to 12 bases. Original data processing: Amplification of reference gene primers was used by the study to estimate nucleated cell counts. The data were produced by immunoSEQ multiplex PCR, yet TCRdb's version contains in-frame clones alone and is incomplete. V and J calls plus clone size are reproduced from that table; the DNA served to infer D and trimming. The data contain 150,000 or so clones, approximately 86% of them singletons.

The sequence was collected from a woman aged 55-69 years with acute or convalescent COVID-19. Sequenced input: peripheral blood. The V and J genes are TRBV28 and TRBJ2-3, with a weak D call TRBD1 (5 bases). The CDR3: CASSFRQGFTDTQYF. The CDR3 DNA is TGTGCCAGCAGTTTCAGGCAGGGATTCACAGATACGCAGTATTTT.